This T cell receptor beta chain was documented in a study of blood T cell repertoires in COVID-19. Overall study context: From the United States, Italy and Spain came samples of acute and convalescent COVID-19.

Germline CDR1 reads MDHEN; CDR2 reads SYDVKM. This CDR3 comprises 12 residues. V lost 9 bases, J lost 6 bases, and 2 bases stayed unmatched. In this sample, this clone turned up a few times. Recruits, aged roughly 18 to 89 years, lived in 24 US areas. Participants were placed into cohorts based on the clinical history they reported. The method was immunoSEQ multiplex PCR; TCRdb's version includes in-frame clones alone and lacks a portion of them. Of a few hundred thousand clones detected, roughly 90% appear once; the ten largest clones hold about 9.5%. This TCR was recovered from a woman in her thirties or forties who had recovered from COVID-19. Sequencing used PBMCs or T cells enriched from blood (not recorded which). This rearrangement joins TRBV28 to TRBJ2-2; 9 positions agree with TRBD1. The CDR3 coding sequence is TGTGCCAGTACAGGGGGCCCCGGGGAGCTGTTTTTT. Translation gives CASTGGPGELFF. Using reference TRBV28 and TRBJ2-2 for the parts outside the CDR3, the full variable domain is DVKVTQSSRYLVKRTGEKVFLECVQDMDHENMFWYRQDPGLGLRLIYFSYDVKMKEKGDIPEGYSVSREKKERFSLILESASTNQTSMYLCASTGGPGELFFGEGSRLTVL.